The 19 T cell receptor beta chains below all came from one sample that was sequenced in a study of OX40 agonist ivuxolimab in advanced cancers. Profiled with immunoSEQ multiplex PCR; TCRdb holds only in-frame clones, not every one. This repertoire shows 65,000 to 95,000 clones, about 90% found once; its top ten account for 0.53%. Sequencing used CD4+ or CD8+ T cells sorted from blood, obtained in a trial of the OX40 agonist ivuxolimab. The receptor set was obtained from an adult with an advanced solid tumor such as melanoma, head and neck, liver or kidney cancer.

This chain joins TRBV6-5 and TRBJ1-1; D remains ambiguous. The CDR3 is 15 residues long. V lost 5 bases and J 1 base, leaving 14 bases between the germline ends. Germline values: CDR1 MNHEY, CDR2 SVGAGI. CDR3 nucleotides: TGTGCCAGCAGTAGCTTTCGGGGTAAGAACACTGAAGCTTTCTTT. Translation gives CASSSFRGKNTEAFF.

The genes are TRBV11-3 and TRBJ2-3; D may be TRBD2 (5 bases). Between the trimmed V and J ends, which lost 4 bases and 4 bases, there was a span of 6 bases. There are 12 residues in the CDR3. CDR1 and CDR2 (germline): SGHNT, YENEEA. This CDR3 is CASSSRADTQYF. For the CDR3, the DNA is TGTGCCAGCAGCTCGAGGGCAGATACGCAGTATTTT.

This chain uses TRBV6-5 with TRBJ2-1; TRBD1 matches 8 bases. Germline CDR1 is MNHEY and CDR2 is SVGAGI. The CDR3 is made up of 15 amino acids. J gave up 3 bases and V 6 bases, and 7 bases lay outside the gene matches. CDR3 nucleotides: TGTGCCAGCAGCCTCCTGGGGACAGGCTACAATGAGCAGTTCTTC. It is translated as CASSLLGTGYNEQFF.

Here the CDR3 DNA reads TGTGCCAGCAGCCTTCAACTAGCGGGAGGGCCTAGCACAGATACGCAGTATTTT. Residues: CASSLQLAGGPSTDTQYF. The chain links TRBV2 to TRBJ2-3; 13 positions agree with TRBD2. Unmatched junction bases numbered 9, after V lost 6 bases and J lost 0 bases. Germline V gene data show CDR1 as SNHLY and CDR2 as FYNNEI. The CDR3 runs 18 residues. The whole variable domain, remainder taken from reference TRBV2 and TRBJ2-3, is EPEVTQTPSHQVTQMGQEVILRCVPISNHLYFYWYRQILGQKVEFLVSFYNNEISEKSEIFDDQFSVERPDGSNFTLKIRSTKLEDSAMYFCASSLQLAGGPSTDTQYFGPGTRLTVL.

With respect to this clone: Other DNA sequences from this sample encode an identical CDR3 as well. The chain carries TRBV5-1 and TRBJ2-7, with 8 positions matching TRBD2. Germline V gives CDR1 SGHRS, CDR2 YFSETQ. Trimming cost V 0 bases and J 2 bases; bases outside gene matches: 10. The CDR3 covers 17 residues. CDR3 bases: TGCGCCAGCAGCTTGGGGCGGATGCGGGAGGCCGCCTACGAGCAGTACTTC. Translated, it gives CASSLGRMREAAYEQYF.

The sample holds one count of this clone. Other DNA sequences within the sample encode an identical CDR3. The chain uses TRBV7-3 and TRBJ2-1; 11 positions match TRBD2. In germline, CDR1 is SGHTA, CDR2 FQGTGA. Losses at the gene ends were 2 bases for V and 7 bases for J; bases not matched to a gene: 4. The CDR3 has 15 residues. The CDR3 loop is CASSLVLAGANEQFF. DNA of the CDR3: TGTGCCAGCAGCTTAGTACTAGCGGGAGCAAATGAGCAGTTCTTC.

This clone has a handful of counts. This chain links TRBV4-3 with TRBJ1-6; no clear D gene. The germline V gene has CDR1 LGHNA and CDR2 YSLEER. The V and J ends lost 0 bases and 3 bases respectively, with 6 bases between them. The CDR3 runs to 15 residues. CDR3 nucleotides: TGCGCCAGCAGCCAAGATGGCAGCTATAATTCACCCCTCCACTTT. This encodes CASSQDGSYNSPLHF.

V and J are TRBV5-6 and TRBJ1-5; 12 positions agree with TRBD1. Per germline, CDR1 SGHDT and CDR2 YYEEEE. Losses at the gene ends were 4 bases for V and 6 bases for J; bases not matched to a gene: 8. The CDR3 runs 16 residues. CDR3 region: CASSQRDRGLGQPQHF. The CDR3, as DNA: TGTGCCAGCAGCCAACGGGACAGGGGGCTTGGTCAGCCCCAGCATTTT.

V and J are TRBV4-3 and TRBJ2-7; 9 bases fit TRBD2. The junction had 6 bases not matched to a gene; V was cut back by 0 bases and J by 3 bases. The CDR3 is made up of 16 amino acids. CDR1 LGHNA and CDR2 YSLEER come from the germline V gene. In nucleotides, the CDR3 is TGCGCCAGCAGCCAAGATACGGTAGCGGGAGACTACGAGCAGTACTTC. It encodes CASSQDTVAGDYEQYF.

The rearrangement uses TRBV6-4 and TRBJ2-1; D may be TRBD2 (6 bases). The CDR3 length is 15 residues. Germline CDR1 is MRHNA and CDR2 is SNTAGT. Between the trimmed V and J ends, which lost 0 bases and 12 bases, there was a span of 18 bases. CDR3 sequence: CASSDSEGSNRRQFF. The CDR3 nucleotides are TGTGCCAGCAGTGACTCGGAGGGATCCAACCGTCGGCAGTTCTTC.

This chain uses TRBV11-2 with TRBJ2-6; 11 positions agree with TRBD1. The length of the CDR3 is 17 residues. Trimming cost V 8 bases and J 0 bases; bases outside gene matches: 6. The V gene's germline CDR1 is SGHAT and CDR2 FQNNGV. The CDR3 spells CASRQDRGHSGANVLTF. CDR3 nucleotides: TGTGCCAGCCGACAGGACAGGGGGCACTCTGGGGCCAACGTCCTGACTTTC. The full variable domain, completed using reference TRBV11-2 and TRBJ2-6, is EAGVAQSPRYKIIEKRQSVAFWCNPISGHATLYWYQQILGQGPKLLIQFQNNGVVDDSQLPKDRFSAERLKGVDSTLKIQPAKLEDSAVYLCASRQDRGHSGANVLTFGAGSRLTVL.

Judged by abundance, this clone is medium-sized. This chain links TRBV27 with TRBJ2-3; 8 bases align to TRBD2. V dropped 2 bases and J dropped 5; count of bases not matched to a gene: 3. CDR3 length equals 14 residues. CDR1 and CDR2 (germline): MNHEY, SMNVEV (reference sequence). The CDR3 reads CASSLGGTRDTQYF. CDR3 nucleotide sequence: TGTGCCAGCAGTTTAGGGGGGACTAGAGATACGCAGTATTTT.

This rearrangement joins TRBV19 to TRBJ1-5; a weak D match, TRBD1 (6 bases). CDR1 LNHDA and CDR2 SQIVND come from the germline V gene (reference sequence). The CDR3 sequence is 15 residues long. With 1 base removed from V and 3 bases from J, the gap between germline ends came to 10 bases. The CDR3 sequence is CASSIAGQPNQPQHF. The CDR3 DNA is TGTGCCAGTAGTATAGCTGGACAGCCCAATCAGCCCCAGCATTTT.

The rearrangement uses TRBV14 and TRBJ2-7; either TRBD1 or TRBD2 may fit D (6 bases each). Germline V gene lookup returns CDR1 SGHDN and CDR2 FVKESK. The CDR3 sequence is 14 residues long. Trimming left V 7 bases short and J 0 bases short, with 13 bases between. The chain's CDR3 is CASKGGLSSYEQYF. CDR3 DNA: TGTGCCAGCAAGGGGGGCTTGAGCTCCTACGAGCAGTACTTC.

V and J are TRBV7-3 and TRBJ2-3; 7 bases are shared with TRBD1. The CDR3 extends over 13 amino acids. The V gene end was trimmed by 4 bases and the J gene end by 9 bases; junction bases not matched to a gene: 7. The V gene's germline CDR1 is SGHTA and CDR2 FQGTGA. The DNA for the CDR3 is TGTGCCAGCAGCTCTCGGAAGACAGGGACGCAGTATTTT. It specifies CASSSRKTGTQYF.

The chain couples TRBV19 to TRBJ2-1; 8 nucleotides line up with TRBD2. CDR3 length: 16 residues. V lost 5 bases, J lost 6 bases, and 12 bases stayed unmatched. Per the germline V gene, CDR1 is LNHDA and CDR2 is SQIVND (reference sequence). The CDR3 loop reads CASSLTFSGISNEQFF. Written as DNA, the CDR3 is TGTGCCAGTAGTTTGACCTTTAGCGGGATTAGCAATGAGCAGTTCTTC.

The chain is built from TRBV4-2 and TRBJ2-2; 8 bases align to TRBD2. The CDR3 runs 16 residues. The germline V gene has CDR1 LGHNA and CDR2 YNFKEQ. V shed 4 bases and J 1 base; nucleotides not matched to a gene: 5. The CDR3 sequence is CASSPPGLGNTGELFF. CDR3 coding DNA: TGTGCCAGCAGCCCCCCGGGACTAGGGAACACCGGGGAGCTGTTTTTT.

This chain connects TRBV20-1 to TRBJ2-1; D not resolved. The CDR3 extends over 11 amino acids. Germline CDR1 reads DFQATT; CDR2 reads SNEGSKA (reference sequence). The germline V and J ends were trimmed by 1 base and 7 bases, with 5 bases remaining between them. The DNA of the CDR3 is TGCAGTGCTAGAGCCTGGAATGAGCAGTTCTTC. This sequence encodes CSARAWNEQFF.

The chain recombines TRBV7-2 with TRBJ2-7, with 10 bases fitting TRBD2. With 5 bases clipped from V and 5 bases from J, the junction kept 12 bases outside the gene matches. The CDR3 extends over 16 amino acids. Germline V gene lookup returns CDR1 SGHTA and CDR2 FQGNSA. As DNA, the CDR3 is TGTGCCAGCAGCCCCAGGGCGCTAGCGGGAGCCCACGAGCAGTACTTC. Protein product: CASSPRALAGAHEQYF.